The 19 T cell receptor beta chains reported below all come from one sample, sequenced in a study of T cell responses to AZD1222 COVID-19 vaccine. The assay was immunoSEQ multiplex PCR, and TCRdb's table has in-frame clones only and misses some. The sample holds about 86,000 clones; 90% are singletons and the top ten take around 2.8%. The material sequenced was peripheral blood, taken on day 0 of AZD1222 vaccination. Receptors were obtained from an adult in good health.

This chain's CDR3 is CASSEDHRVTEAFF. DNA of the CDR3: TGCGCCAGCAGTGAGGATCACAGAGTTACTGAAGCTTTCTTT. The rearrangement joins TRBV10-2 to TRBJ1-1; D gene unclear. V was cut by 2 bases and J by 5 bases, with 12 bases left in between. Germline loops: CDR1 WSHSY, CDR2 SAAADI. The CDR3 contains 14 residues.

The CDR3 sequence: CASSQIDWAGRREKLFF. CDR3 DNA sequence: TGCGCCAGCAGCCAAATAGATTGGGCGGGGAGGAGGGAAAAACTGTTTTTT. This sequence joins TRBV4-1 and TRBJ1-4; no firm D call. Trimming took 2 bases from V and 8 from J, leaving 21 bases between them. The CDR3 runs 17 residues. Germline-derived CDR1 and CDR2 are MGHRA and YSYEKL.

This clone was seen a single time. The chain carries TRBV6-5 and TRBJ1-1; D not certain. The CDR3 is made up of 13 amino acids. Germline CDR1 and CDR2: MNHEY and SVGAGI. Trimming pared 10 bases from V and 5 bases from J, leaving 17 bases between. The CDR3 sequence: CAMSRPRETEAFF. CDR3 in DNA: TGTGCCATGTCCCGGCCTCGAGAGACTGAAGCTTTCTTT.

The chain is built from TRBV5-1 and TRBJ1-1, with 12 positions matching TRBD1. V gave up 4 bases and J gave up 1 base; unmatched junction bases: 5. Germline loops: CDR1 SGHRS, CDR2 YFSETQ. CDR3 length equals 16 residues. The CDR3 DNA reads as TGCGCCAGCAGCCGGGGACAGGGGGCAAAGAACACTGAAGCTTTCTTT. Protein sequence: CASSRGQGAKNTEAFF.

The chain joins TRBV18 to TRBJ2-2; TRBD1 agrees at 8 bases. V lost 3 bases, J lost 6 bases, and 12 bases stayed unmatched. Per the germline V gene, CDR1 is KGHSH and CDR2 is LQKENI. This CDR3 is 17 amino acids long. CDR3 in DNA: TGTGCCAGCTCACCCGCCCCGGACAGGGACACGGCCGGGGAGCTGTTTTTT. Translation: CASSPAPDRDTAGELFF.

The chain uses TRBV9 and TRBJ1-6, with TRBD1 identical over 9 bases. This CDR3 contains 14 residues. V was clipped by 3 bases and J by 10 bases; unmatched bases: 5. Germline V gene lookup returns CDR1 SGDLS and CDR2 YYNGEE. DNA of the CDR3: TGTGCCAGCAGCGCGGACAGGGGTGGCTCACCCCTCCACTTT. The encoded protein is CASSADRGGSPLHF.

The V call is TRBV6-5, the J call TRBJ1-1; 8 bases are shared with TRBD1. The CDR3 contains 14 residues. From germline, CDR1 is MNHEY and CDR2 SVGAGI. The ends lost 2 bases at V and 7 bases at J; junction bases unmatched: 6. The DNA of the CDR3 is TGTGCCAGCAGTTACGGTAGACAGGGGAATGAAGCTTTCTTT. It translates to CASSYGRQGNEAFF.

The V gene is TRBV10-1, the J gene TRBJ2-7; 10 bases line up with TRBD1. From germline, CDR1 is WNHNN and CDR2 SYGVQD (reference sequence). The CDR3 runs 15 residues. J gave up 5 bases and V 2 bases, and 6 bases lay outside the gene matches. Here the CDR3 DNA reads TGCGCCAGCAGTGAGCTAAGGGGACAGGGGAACGAGCAGTACTTC. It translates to CASSELRGQGNEQYF.

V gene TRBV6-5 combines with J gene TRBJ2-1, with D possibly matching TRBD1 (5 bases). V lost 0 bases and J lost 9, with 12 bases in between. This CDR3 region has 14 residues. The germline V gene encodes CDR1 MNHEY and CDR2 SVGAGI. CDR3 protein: CASSYSAGFREQFF. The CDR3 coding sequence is TGTGCCAGCAGTTACTCGGCAGGGTTTCGTGAGCAGTTCTTC.

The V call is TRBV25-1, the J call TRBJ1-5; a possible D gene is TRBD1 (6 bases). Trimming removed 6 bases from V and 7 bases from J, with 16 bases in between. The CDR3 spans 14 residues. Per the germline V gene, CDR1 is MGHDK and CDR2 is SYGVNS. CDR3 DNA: TGTGCCAGCAGCGACACAGGGAGCGGCCAGCCCCAGCATTTT. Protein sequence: CASSDTGSGQPQHF.

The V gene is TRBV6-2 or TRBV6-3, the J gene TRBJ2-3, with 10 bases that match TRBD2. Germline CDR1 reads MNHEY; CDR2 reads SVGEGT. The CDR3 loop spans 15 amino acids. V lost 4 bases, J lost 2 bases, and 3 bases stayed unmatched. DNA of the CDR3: TGTGCCAGCAGTTTTACTAGCGGGGACACAGATACGCAGTATTTT. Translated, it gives CASSFTSGDTDTQYF.

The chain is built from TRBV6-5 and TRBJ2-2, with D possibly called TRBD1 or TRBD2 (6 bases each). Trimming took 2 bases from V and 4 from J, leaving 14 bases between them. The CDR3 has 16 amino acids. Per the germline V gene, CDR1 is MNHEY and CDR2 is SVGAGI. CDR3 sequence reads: CASSYRGAAGTGELFF. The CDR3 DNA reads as TGTGCCAGCAGTTACAGGGGGGCCGCAGGCACCGGGGAGCTGTTTTTT.

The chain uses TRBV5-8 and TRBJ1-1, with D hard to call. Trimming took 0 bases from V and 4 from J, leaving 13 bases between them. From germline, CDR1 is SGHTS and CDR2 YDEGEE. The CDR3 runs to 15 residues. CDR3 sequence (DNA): TGTGCCAGCAGCTTGGAATTCATAACGGGCACTGAAGCTTTCTTT. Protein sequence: CASSLEFITGTEAFF.

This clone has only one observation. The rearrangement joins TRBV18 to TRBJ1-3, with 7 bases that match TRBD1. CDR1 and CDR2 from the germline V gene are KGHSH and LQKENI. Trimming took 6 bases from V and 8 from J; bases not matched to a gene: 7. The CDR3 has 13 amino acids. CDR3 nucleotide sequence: TGTGCCAGCTCCCTCCACAGGGGTGACACCATATATTTT. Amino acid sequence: CASSLHRGDTIYF.

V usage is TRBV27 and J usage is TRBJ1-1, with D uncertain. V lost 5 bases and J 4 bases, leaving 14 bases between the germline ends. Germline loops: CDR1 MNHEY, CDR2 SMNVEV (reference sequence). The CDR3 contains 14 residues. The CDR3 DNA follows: TGTGCCAGCAGTACCTCTTTGGGGTTCACTGAAGCTTTCTTT. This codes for CASSTSLGFTEAFF.

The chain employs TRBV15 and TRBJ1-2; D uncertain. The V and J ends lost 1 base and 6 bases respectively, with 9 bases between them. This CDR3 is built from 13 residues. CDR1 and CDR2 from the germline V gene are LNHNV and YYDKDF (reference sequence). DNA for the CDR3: TGTGCCACCAGCAGAGGAGGGTCAGATGGCTACACCTTC. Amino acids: CATSRGGSDGYTF.

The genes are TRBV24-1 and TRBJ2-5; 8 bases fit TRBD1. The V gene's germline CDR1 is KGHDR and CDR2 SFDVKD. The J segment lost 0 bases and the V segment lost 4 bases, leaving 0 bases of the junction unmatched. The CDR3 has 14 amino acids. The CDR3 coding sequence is TGTGCCACCAGTGAGACAGGGGACCAAGAGACCCAGTACTTC. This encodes CATSETGDQETQYF.

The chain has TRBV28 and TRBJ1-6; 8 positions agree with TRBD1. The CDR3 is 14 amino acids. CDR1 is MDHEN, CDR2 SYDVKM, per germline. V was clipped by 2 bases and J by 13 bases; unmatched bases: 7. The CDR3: CASSLGQGARPLHF. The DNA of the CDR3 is TGTGCCAGCAGTTTAGGGCAGGGGGCGCGGCCCCTCCACTTT.

CDR3 loop: CASSRRASNQPQHF. In DNA, the CDR3 is TGTGCCAGCAGCAGGAGAGCTAGCAATCAGCCCCAGCATTTT. J is TRBJ1-5 and V is TRBV5-6; D is unclear. The CDR3 is 14 residues long. V was pared by 4 bases and J by 0 bases, with 8 bases between. CDR1 SGHDT and CDR2 YYEEEE come from the germline V gene.